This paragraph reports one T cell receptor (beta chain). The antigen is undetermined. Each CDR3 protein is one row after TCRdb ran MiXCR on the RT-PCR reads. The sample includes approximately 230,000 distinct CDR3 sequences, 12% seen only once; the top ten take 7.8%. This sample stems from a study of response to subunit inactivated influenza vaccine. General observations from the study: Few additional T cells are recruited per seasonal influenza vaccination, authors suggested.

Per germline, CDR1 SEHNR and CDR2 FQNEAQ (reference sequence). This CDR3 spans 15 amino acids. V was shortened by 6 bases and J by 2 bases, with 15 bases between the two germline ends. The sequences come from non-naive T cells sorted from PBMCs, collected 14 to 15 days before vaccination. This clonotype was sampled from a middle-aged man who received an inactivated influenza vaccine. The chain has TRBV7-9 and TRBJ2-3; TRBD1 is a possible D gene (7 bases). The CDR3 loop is CASSTGDSFTDTQYF. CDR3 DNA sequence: TGTGCCAGCAGTACGGGGGACAGCTTCACAGATACGCAGTATTTT.